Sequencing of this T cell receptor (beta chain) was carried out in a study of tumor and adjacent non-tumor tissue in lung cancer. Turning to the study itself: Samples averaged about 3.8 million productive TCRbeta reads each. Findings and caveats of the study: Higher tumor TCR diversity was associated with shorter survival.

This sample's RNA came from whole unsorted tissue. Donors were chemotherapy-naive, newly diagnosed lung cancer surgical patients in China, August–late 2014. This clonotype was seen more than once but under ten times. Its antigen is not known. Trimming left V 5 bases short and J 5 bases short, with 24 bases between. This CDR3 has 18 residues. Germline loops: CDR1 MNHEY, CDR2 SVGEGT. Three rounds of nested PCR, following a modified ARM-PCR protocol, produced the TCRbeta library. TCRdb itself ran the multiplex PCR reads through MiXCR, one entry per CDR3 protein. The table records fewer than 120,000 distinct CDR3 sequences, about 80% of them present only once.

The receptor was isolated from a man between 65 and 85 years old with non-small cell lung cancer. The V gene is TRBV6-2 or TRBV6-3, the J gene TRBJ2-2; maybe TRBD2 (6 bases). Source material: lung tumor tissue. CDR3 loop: CASSHFASWRAGTGELFF. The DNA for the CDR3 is TGTGCCAGCAGTCATTTTGCTAGTTGGAGGGCCGGAACCGGGGAGCTGTTTTTT.